Listed below are T cell receptor beta chains from one sample, sequenced in a study of blood T cell repertoires in COVID-19. TCRdb keeps only in-frame clones here, not all; method: immunoSEQ multiplex PCR. The table lists 250,000 to 300,000 clones, roughly 84% of them singletons, with 3.1% in the top ten. The sequencing input was peripheral blood. The source of these receptors is a woman under 30 with acute or convalescent COVID-19. Each CDR3 is given with its conserved first and last residue. Fields, in order: J gene, D gene, V gene, clone size, CDR3 DNA, CDR3 protein. D genes are given only for firm matches. Size is omitted from some rows. Given values are once, few, many or a class for expanded clones.

j_gene: TRBJ2-7; d_gene: -; v_gene: TRBV11-2; abundance: -; CDR3nt: TGTGCCAGCAGCTTATTGGGAGCCCACGAGCAGTACTTC; CDR3aa: CASSLLGAHEQYF
j_gene: TRBJ1-2; d_gene: -; v_gene: TRBV28; abundance: -; CDR3nt: TGTGCCAACAGCCAGTTTAGCGGCAGGACTAACTATGGCTACACCTTC; CDR3aa: CANSQFSGRTNYGYTF
j_gene: TRBJ2-3; d_gene: -; v_gene: TRBV9; abundance: few; CDR3nt: TGTGCCAGCAGCGTAGCGGGGCGGGGGCTCACAGATACGCAGTATTTT; CDR3aa: CASSVAGRGLTDTQYF
j_gene: TRBJ2-2; d_gene: -; v_gene: TRBV6-6; abundance: -; CDR3nt: TGTGCCAGCAGTTGGGACTTACTCGCGAACACCGGGGAGCTGTTTTTT; CDR3aa: CASSWDLLANTGELFF
j_gene: TRBJ1-1; d_gene: TRBD1; v_gene: TRBV19; abundance: -; CDR3nt: TGTGCCAGTAGTCTAAGTGGACAGGGCAACACTGAAGCTTTCTTT; CDR3aa: CASSLSGQGNTEAFF
j_gene: TRBJ2-7; d_gene: -; v_gene: TRBV11-2; abundance: -; CDR3nt: TGTGCCAGCAGCTTAGGTGGCGAGCCTTCGGGCTACGAGCAGTACTTC; CDR3aa: CASSLGGEPSGYEQYF
j_gene: TRBJ1-1; d_gene: -; v_gene: TRBV5-1; abundance: once; CDR3nt: TGCGCCAGCACCCTCCAGATGAACACTGAAGCTTTCTTT; CDR3aa: CASTLQMNTEAFF
j_gene: TRBJ1-1; d_gene: TRBD1; v_gene: TRBV13; abundance: once; CDR3nt: TGTGCCAGCAGCGTGACAGGGGTCGGCACTGAAGCTTTCTTT; CDR3aa: CASSVTGVGTEAFF
j_gene: TRBJ1-1; d_gene: -; v_gene: TRBV7-8; abundance: -; CDR3nt: TGTGCCAGCAGCTTCGGCCGGGGAACCTACGGGGCTGAAGCTTTCTTT; CDR3aa: CASSFGRGTYGAEAFF
j_gene: TRBJ2-1; d_gene: TRBD2; v_gene: TRBV6-1; abundance: -; CDR3nt: TGTGCCAGCAGTGGACTAGCGGGAGGCTACTCCTACAATGAGCAGTTCTTC; CDR3aa: CASSGLAGGYSYNEQFF
j_gene: TRBJ1-5; d_gene: -; v_gene: TRBV4-3; abundance: -; CDR3nt: TGCGCCAGCAGCCAAGAGGGAGGGGCCCGACCCCAGCATTTT; CDR3aa: CASSQEGGARPQHF
j_gene: TRBJ2-7; d_gene: TRBD2; v_gene: TRBV28; abundance: -; CDR3nt: TGTGCCAGCAGTTCCCAGCGGGGATCCTACGAGCAGTACTTC; CDR3aa: CASSSQRGSYEQYF
j_gene: TRBJ2-3; d_gene: -; v_gene: TRBV4-2; abundance: -; CDR3nt: TGTGCCAGCAGCCGGGGTGGTAGCGGTCCCCTGGTCGGCGCAGATACGCAGTATTTT; CDR3aa: CASSRGGSGPLVGADTQYF
j_gene: TRBJ2-1; d_gene: TRBD2; v_gene: TRBV6-4; abundance: -; CDR3nt: TGTGCCAGCAGTGACTCGCTAGCGGCCAATGAGCAGTTCTTC; CDR3aa: CASSDSLAANEQFF
j_gene: TRBJ1-2; d_gene: -; v_gene: TRBV28; abundance: once; CDR3nt: TGTGCCAGCAGTTCCGGGGGGCACCCCTATGGCTACACCTTC; CDR3aa: CASSSGGHPYGYTF
j_gene: TRBJ2-1; d_gene: -; v_gene: TRBV19; abundance: -; CDR3nt: TGTGCCAGTAGTATAGGACAGACTGAGCAGTTCTTC; CDR3aa: CASSIGQTEQFF
j_gene: TRBJ2-7; d_gene: -; v_gene: TRBV5-1; abundance: -; CDR3nt: TGCGCCAGCAGCTTTGGGGCAGGGATGATAACGTGGGAGCAGTACTTC; CDR3aa: CASSFGAGMITWEQYF
j_gene: TRBJ1-2; d_gene: -; v_gene: TRBV3-1/TRBV3-2; abundance: -; CDR3nt: TGTGCCAGCAGCCAAGGGACAGTTGGCTACACCTTC; CDR3aa: CASSQGTVGYTF
j_gene: TRBJ1-2; d_gene: -; v_gene: TRBV14; abundance: -; CDR3nt: TGTGCCAGCAGCCAGAGACAGGAACATTCCTCATATGGCTACACCTTC; CDR3aa: CASSQRQEHSSYGYTF
j_gene: TRBJ2-3; d_gene: TRBD2; v_gene: TRBV6-5; abundance: -; CDR3nt: TGTGCCAGCAGTTATGCGGGAGGCCCCACAGATACGCAGTATTTT; CDR3aa: CASSYAGGPTDTQYF
j_gene: TRBJ2-2; d_gene: -; v_gene: TRBV18; abundance: few; CDR3nt: TGTGCCAGCTCACCCGGAGGCGGGACCTCGAACACCGGGGAGCTGTTTTTT; CDR3aa: CASSPGGGTSNTGELFF
j_gene: TRBJ1-2; d_gene: -; v_gene: TRBV24-1; abundance: -; CDR3nt: TGTGCCACCAGTGCAGGGGCCGGGAACTATGGCTACACCTTC; CDR3aa: CATSAGAGNYGYTF
j_gene: TRBJ2-5; d_gene: -; v_gene: TRBV7-7; abundance: few; CDR3nt: TGTGCTAGCAGCTTAGGGGCTAGCTGGTTGGAGACCCAGTACTTC; CDR3aa: CASSLGASWLETQYF
j_gene: TRBJ2-7; d_gene: -; v_gene: TRBV5-1; abundance: -; CDR3nt: TGCGCCAGCAGCGTAGGGGGCTACGAGCAGTACTTC; CDR3aa: CASSVGGYEQYF
j_gene: TRBJ2-1; d_gene: TRBD2; v_gene: TRBV7-9; abundance: -; CDR3nt: TGTGCCAGCAGCTTAGCGGGAGGGCTCTACAATGAGCAGTTCTTC; CDR3aa: CASSLAGGLYNEQFF
j_gene: TRBJ1-6; d_gene: -; v_gene: TRBV6-5; abundance: -; CDR3nt: TGTGCCAGCAGTCTCAGTCGGGGGGATAATTCACCCCTCCACTTT; CDR3aa: CASSLSRGDNSPLHF
j_gene: TRBJ2-5; d_gene: TRBD1; v_gene: TRBV3-1/TRBV3-2; abundance: -; CDR3nt: TGTGCCAGCACCGACAGGGGGTACCAAGAGACCCAGTACTTC; CDR3aa: CASTDRGYQETQYF
j_gene: TRBJ1-2; d_gene: -; v_gene: TRBV5-5; abundance: once; CDR3nt: TGTGCCAGCAGCTTGGTCCCCGGGGAGAGTGGCTACACCTTC; CDR3aa: CASSLVPGESGYTF
j_gene: TRBJ2-5; d_gene: TRBD1; v_gene: TRBV3-1/TRBV3-2; abundance: -; CDR3nt: TGTGCCAGCACCAAAGACAGGGGCGTCCAAGAGACCCAGTACTTC; CDR3aa: CASTKDRGVQETQYF
j_gene: TRBJ1-2; d_gene: -; v_gene: TRBV9; abundance: -; CDR3nt: TGTGCCAGCAGCGACGATACAGGGCTGTCGGGTGGCTACACCTTC; CDR3aa: CASSDDTGLSGGYTF
j_gene: TRBJ2-2; d_gene: -; v_gene: TRBV12-3/TRBV12-4; abundance: -; CDR3nt: TGTGCCAGCGATTCAGATACCACCGGGGAGCTGTTTTTT; CDR3aa: CASDSDTTGELFF
j_gene: TRBJ2-7; d_gene: -; v_gene: TRBV5-6; abundance: -; CDR3nt: TGTGCCAGCAGCTTGTTGAAGGCGGCCGAGCAGTACTTC; CDR3aa: CASSLLKAAEQYF
j_gene: TRBJ2-3; d_gene: -; v_gene: TRBV12-3/TRBV12-4; abundance: -; CDR3nt: TGTGCCAGCAGTTTAGCCCCAGCAGATACGCAGTATTTT; CDR3aa: CASSLAPADTQYF
j_gene: TRBJ1-2; d_gene: -; v_gene: TRBV4-3; abundance: -; CDR3nt: TGCGCCAGCAGCCAAGAACCGATACGAGGTACCTATGGCTACACCTTC; CDR3aa: CASSQEPIRGTYGYTF
j_gene: TRBJ1-3; d_gene: TRBD1; v_gene: TRBV11-2; abundance: -; CDR3nt: TGTGCCAGCAGCTCGACAGGGACCGACTCTGGAAACACCATATATTTT; CDR3aa: CASSSTGTDSGNTIYF
j_gene: TRBJ1-1; d_gene: -; v_gene: TRBV6-2/TRBV6-3; abundance: -; CDR3nt: TGTGCCAGCAGCCTCGGACAGATAACGAACACTGAAGCTTTCTTT; CDR3aa: CASSLGQITNTEAFF
j_gene: TRBJ1-2; d_gene: -; v_gene: TRBV19; abundance: -; CDR3nt: TGTGCCAGTAGTATTTTTGGGGGCCCAAACTATGGCTACACCTTC; CDR3aa: CASSIFGGPNYGYTF
j_gene: TRBJ2-5; d_gene: -; v_gene: TRBV12-3/TRBV12-4; abundance: -; CDR3nt: TGTGCCAGCAGTCAGGGGGGGACCCAGTACTTC; CDR3aa: CASSQGGTQYF
j_gene: TRBJ2-4; d_gene: TRBD2; v_gene: TRBV7-2; abundance: -; CDR3nt: TGTGCCAGCAGCGCAGTAGCGGGTGCCAAAAACATTCAGTACTTC; CDR3aa: CASSAVAGAKNIQYF
j_gene: TRBJ2-7; d_gene: -; v_gene: TRBV15; abundance: -; CDR3nt: TGTGCCACCAGCAGAGGAGGACAGTTCAACGAGCAGTACTTC; CDR3aa: CATSRGGQFNEQYF
j_gene: TRBJ2-7; d_gene: TRBD2; v_gene: TRBV7-9; abundance: -; CDR3nt: TGTGCCAGCAGCTTTGGTAGCGGGAGTGAATACGAGCAGTACTTC; CDR3aa: CASSFGSGSEYEQYF
j_gene: TRBJ2-5; d_gene: TRBD1; v_gene: TRBV10-3; abundance: -; CDR3nt: TGTGCCATCAGTCCCGACAGGGCGTACCAAGAGACCCAGTACTTC; CDR3aa: CAISPDRAYQETQYF
j_gene: TRBJ2-7; d_gene: -; v_gene: TRBV12-1; abundance: many; CDR3nt: TGTGCCAGCAGTGGACAAAACAACTACGAGCAGTACTTC; CDR3aa: CASSGQNNYEQYF
j_gene: TRBJ1-5; d_gene: TRBD1; v_gene: TRBV28; abundance: -; CDR3nt: TGTGCCAGCAGCTCCGGGACAGCCGACAATCAGCCCCAGCATTTT; CDR3aa: CASSSGTADNQPQHF
j_gene: TRBJ2-1; d_gene: -; v_gene: TRBV10-3; abundance: -; CDR3nt: TGTGCCATCGCCCTATTTGATGAGCAGTTCTTC; CDR3aa: CAIALFDEQFF
j_gene: TRBJ1-2; d_gene: -; v_gene: TRBV3-1/TRBV3-2; abundance: -; CDR3nt: TGTGCCAGCAGCCAAGAGGTCGACAGGAACTATGGCTACACCTTC; CDR3aa: CASSQEVDRNYGYTF
j_gene: TRBJ2-3; d_gene: TRBD2; v_gene: TRBV5-5; abundance: few; CDR3nt: TGTGCCAGCAGTCTCAGCGGAGCGGGGGGTTTATACACAGATACGCAGTATTTT; CDR3aa: CASSLSGAGGLYTDTQYF
j_gene: TRBJ2-6; d_gene: -; v_gene: TRBV7-7; abundance: -; CDR3nt: TGTGCTAGCAGCCCAGGGGAACCTGGGGCCAACGTCCTGACTTTC; CDR3aa: CASSPGEPGANVLTF
j_gene: TRBJ1-1; d_gene: -; v_gene: TRBV6-7; abundance: -; CDR3nt: TGTGCCAGCAGTTACCCTACGGTGAACACTGAAGCTTTCTTT; CDR3aa: CASSYPTVNTEAFF
j_gene: TRBJ2-7; d_gene: TRBD2; v_gene: TRBV5-1; abundance: few; CDR3nt: TGCGCCAGCAGCCCACAACCAGCGGGAGCCTACGAGCAGTACTTC; CDR3aa: CASSPQPAGAYEQYF
j_gene: TRBJ1-1; d_gene: TRBD1; v_gene: TRBV27; abundance: -; CDR3nt: TGTGCCAGCAGTTTAGGCAGGGGGCTTATATCGTACACTGAAGCTTTCTTT; CDR3aa: CASSLGRGLISYTEAFF
j_gene: TRBJ2-2; d_gene: -; v_gene: TRBV5-1; abundance: -; CDR3nt: TGCGCCAGCAGCTTGGAATTCGGTCTCCTGACCGGGGAGCTGTTTTTT; CDR3aa: CASSLEFGLLTGELFF